This T cell receptor (beta chain) was sequenced for a study of T cell responses to AZD1222 COVID-19 vaccine. Study findings and constraints: Repertoire collection took place solely once the T cell response had peaked. Clonal diversity may have been underestimated in mostly white British donors. Spike-specific TCR breadth and depth were elevated following two AZD1222 doses.

Profiled with immunoSEQ multiplex PCR; TCRdb holds only in-frame clones, not every one. The data hold 150,000 or so clones, with about 90% observed a single time. Of note for this clone: The antigen is undetermined.

From germline, CDR1 is MRHNA and CDR2 SNTAGT. The CDR3 has 13 residues. The V gene lost 4 bases and the J gene lost 1 base, with 7 bases spanning the gap. The clonotype was recovered from an adult in good health. The rearrangement uses TRBV6-4 and TRBJ1-1; D might be TRBD1 (6 bases). Source: peripheral blood, taken on day 0 of MenACWY control vaccination. The chain's CDR3 is CASSADRNTEAFF. CDR3 DNA: TGTGCCAGCAGTGCGGACAGGAACACTGAAGCTTTCTTT.